This T cell receptor (beta chain) was identified during a study of vaccination and CD4 T cells after COVID-19. At the level of the study: For control cultures, the treatment was a CEFX pool, an HIV-1 Nef pool, or no peptide.

The treatment was: roughly nine-day PBMC culture with coronavirus spike peptide pools or control peptides (ViraFEST assay). It was before the COVID-19 pandemic (2011-2018) that the unexposed donor's CD4+ T cells were collected. This CDR3 comprises 15 residues. Germline CDR1 is DFQATT and CDR2 is SNEGSKA (reference sequence). J lost 4 bases, V lost 3 bases, and 11 bases had no gene match. Cultured CD4+ T cells had their DNA profiled by the Oncomine TCR Beta short-read assay. Using its own MiXCR run on the PCR reads, TCRdb lists one record per CDR3 protein. The repertoire includes about 8,200 distinct CDR3 sequences, around 48% of them detected once, and around a sixth sits in the top ten. In the case of this clonotype: The antigen remains undetermined.

The sequence derives from a human donor in good health. The V and J genes are TRBV20-1 and TRBJ2-5; TRBD2 matches 7 bases. Sequencing was carried out using CD4+ T cells from blood, cultured in vitro. CDR3 in DNA: TGCAGTGCTAGTCAAGAAACGGGGGGTAGAGAGACCCAGTACTTC. Translation: CSASQETGGRETQYF.